This paragraph covers one T cell receptor beta chain sequence. Its antigen is unknown. The CDR3 has 13 amino acids. V dropped 3 bases and J dropped 10 bases, with 13 bases sitting between them. CDR1 SNHLY and CDR2 FYNNEI come from the germline V gene. This specimen comes from a study of graft-versus-host responses after intestinal transplantation. Only in-frame clones appear in the TCRdb table, and some are missing; sequencing was by immunoSEQ multiplex PCR. The sample has roughly 100,000 clones; about 88% are singletons. The material was unstimulated CD4+ T cells sorted from spleen or lymph node cells, obtained before intestinal transplant. This TCR was recovered from a human donor who received an intestinal transplant. The chain links TRBV2 to TRBJ2-1, with unresolved D. The CDR3 sequence: CASSEPTSSEQFF. The DNA for the CDR3 is TGTGCCAGCAGTGAGCCGACGAGTAGCGAGCAGTTCTTC.